Listed below are T cell receptor beta chains from one sample, sequenced in a study of T cells in Graves' hyperthyroidism and ophthalmopathy. In TCRdb, the multiplex PCR reads were re-called with MiXCR into one record per CDR3 protein. The table records 700,000 to 850,000 distinct CDR3 sequences, just over 35% of them present only once. The sequencing sample was made of blood. These receptors came from a woman between 40 and 50 years old with Graves' hyperthyroidism. Both conserved end residues are part of each CDR3. The order of the fields is V gene, J gene, CDR3 protein.

v_gene: TRBV6-6; j_gene: TRBJ1-1; CDR3aa: CAISGGVGKREAFF
v_gene: TRBV12-5; j_gene: TRBJ1-1; CDR3aa: CASDRGEGTEAFF
v_gene: TRBV5-6; j_gene: TRBJ1-1; CDR3aa: CASSYGWDTEAFF
v_gene: TRBV29-1; j_gene: TRBJ1-2; CDR3aa: CSVDDGAVYGYTF
v_gene: TRBV9; j_gene: TRBJ2-7; CDR3aa: CASDRVERTQLYEQYF
v_gene: TRBV19; j_gene: TRBJ1-2; CDR3aa: CASEQGQLYGYTF
v_gene: TRBV12-3/TRBV12-4; j_gene: TRBJ1-2; CDR3aa: CAAGTVNYGYTF
v_gene: TRBV11-2; j_gene: TRBJ2-5; CDR3aa: CASSLNQGQTQYF
v_gene: TRBV15; j_gene: TRBJ1-2; CDR3aa: CATSRAKTGKGGYTF
v_gene: TRBV10-3; j_gene: TRBJ2-2; CDR3aa: CAIPTGLATNTGELFF
v_gene: TRBV12-3/TRBV12-4; j_gene: TRBJ1-5; CDR3aa: CASSFQVDQPQHF
v_gene: TRBV19; j_gene: TRBJ2-6; CDR3aa: CASSISNGANVLTF
v_gene: TRBV4-1; j_gene: TRBJ1-1; CDR3aa: CASSQDGRNTEAFF
v_gene: TRBV10-3; j_gene: TRBJ1-6; CDR3aa: CAISESEGNNSPLHF
v_gene: TRBV4-1; j_gene: TRBJ1-1; CDR3aa: CASSQVSRVNTEAFF
v_gene: TRBV6-5; j_gene: TRBJ2-5; CDR3aa: CASSYLGVQETQYF
v_gene: TRBV12-3/TRBV12-4; j_gene: TRBJ1-4; CDR3aa: CASRPDSREKLSF
v_gene: TRBV2; j_gene: -; CDR3aa: CASRISNQPQYF
v_gene: TRBV29-1; j_gene: TRBJ2-1; CDR3aa: CSVARLAGEFEQFF
v_gene: TRBV10-3; j_gene: TRBJ1-1; CDR3aa: CAISGRQGVYTEAFF
v_gene: TRBV7-2; j_gene: TRBJ1-3; CDR3aa: CASSPYLSSGNTIYF
v_gene: TRBV9; j_gene: TRBJ2-5; CDR3aa: CASSPWTSGGQETQYF
v_gene: TRBV11-2; j_gene: TRBJ2-2; CDR3aa: CASSLSLDTYTGELFF
v_gene: TRBV2; j_gene: TRBJ2-7; CDR3aa: CASVLSGANEQHF
v_gene: TRBV7-9; j_gene: TRBJ1-3; CDR3aa: CASSLGPVSSGNTIYF
v_gene: TRBV12-3/TRBV12-4; j_gene: TRBJ1-5; CDR3aa: CASSVGYDNQPQHF
v_gene: TRBV15; j_gene: TRBJ1-2; CDR3aa: CATSLTGTGRAGYTF
v_gene: TRBV27; j_gene: TRBJ1-3; CDR3aa: CASSFFYGSGNTIYF
v_gene: TRBV7-3; j_gene: TRBJ2-5; CDR3aa: CASSLGTGGRGTQYF
v_gene: TRBV7-2; j_gene: TRBJ1-3; CDR3aa: CASSFRDREGNTIYF
v_gene: TRBV10-3; j_gene: TRBJ2-2; CDR3aa: CAIPGTRRTGELFF
v_gene: TRBV4-1; j_gene: TRBJ1-4; CDR3aa: CASSPHPDRLFF
v_gene: TRBV19; j_gene: TRBJ1-5; CDR3aa: CASSIVGDRGSVYSSNQPQHF
v_gene: TRBV7-2; j_gene: TRBJ2-7; CDR3aa: CASSFFAKREYHYEQYF
v_gene: TRBV15; j_gene: TRBJ2-2; CDR3aa: CASKGQANTGELFF
v_gene: TRBV29-1; j_gene: TRBJ1-1; CDR3aa: CSVGRQGAEAFF
v_gene: TRBV24-1; j_gene: TRBJ2-7; CDR3aa: CATSEPGTGTAEQYF
v_gene: TRBV4-3; j_gene: TRBJ1-6; CDR3aa: CASSWQGEDSPLHF
v_gene: TRBV20-1; j_gene: TRBJ1-6; CDR3aa: CSARTLGSPLHF
v_gene: TRBV3-1; j_gene: TRBJ1-1; CDR3aa: CASSRTSLTEAFF
v_gene: TRBV7-9; j_gene: TRBJ1-1; CDR3aa: CASRLEGTEAFF
v_gene: TRBV7-9; j_gene: TRBJ2-7; CDR3aa: CASSLNGGGEQYF
v_gene: TRBV6-4; j_gene: TRBJ2-7; CDR3aa: CASSDRCGEQYF
v_gene: TRBV7-2; j_gene: TRBJ2-5; CDR3aa: CASSSQAGGGETQYF
v_gene: TRBV7-2; j_gene: TRBJ1-5; CDR3aa: CASSLWGQPQHF